These T cell receptor beta chains were read from a single sample in a study of blood T cells in healthy people across ages. MiXCR was run by TCRdb on the 5' RACE reads, yielding one entry per CDR3 protein. The repertoire consists of 600,000 to 850,000 distinct CDR3 sequences, with around a quarter occurring once and the leading ten covering 9.4%. These records were also assigned to another study, of T cells of mothers and their children.

Sequencing was performed on blood. The receptors originated from a boy under 18 in good health. Both conserved end residues are part of each CDR3. The order of the fields is J gene, V gene, D gene, clone size, CDR3 protein, CDR3 DNA. A D gene is named only where the DNA matches it firmly. The size entry is marked missing in some rows and otherwise reads once, few, many or a size class.

TRBJ1-1 | TRBV7-6 | . | . | CASSLGHANTEAFF | TGTGCCAGCAGCTTAGGCCACGCGAACACTGAAGCTTTCTTT
TRBJ2-1 | TRBV27 | TRBD2 | . | CASSLTSGRTNEQFF | TGTGCCAGCAGTTTAACTAGCGGGAGAACCAATGAGCAGTTCTTC
TRBJ1-1 | TRBV29-1 | . | . | CSVYGRAANTEAFF | TGCAGCGTTTATGGGCGGGCCGCGAACACTGAAGCTTTCTTT
TRBJ2-1 | TRBV5-1 | TRBD2 | . | CASSLATSGSGNEQFF | TGCGCCAGCAGCTTGGCAACTAGCGGGAGTGGGAATGAGCAGTTCTTC
TRBJ1-5 | TRBV5-6 | . | . | CASTIGYQPQHF | TGTGCCAGCACAATAGGGTATCAGCCCCAGCATTTT
TRBJ1-1 | TRBV29-1 | . | . | CSVEKQGMDTEAFF | TGCAGCGTAGAAAAGCAGGGGATGGACACTGAAGCTTTCTTT
TRBJ2-1 | TRBV7-3 | TRBD1 | many | CASSSGTGPYNEQFF | TGTGCCAGCAGTTCCGGGACAGGGCCCTACAATGAGCAGTTCTTC
TRBJ2-7 | TRBV5-1 | TRBD2 | . | CASSQPWTSPEPYEQYF | TGCGCCAGCAGCCAACCCTGGACTAGCCCAGAGCCCTACGAGCAGTACTTC
TRBJ2-5 | TRBV4-2 | . | . | CASSQVVRETQYF | TGTGCCAGCAGCCAAGTAGTGAGGGAGACCCAGTACTTC
TRBJ2-1 | TRBV12-3/TRBV12-4 | TRBD2 | . | CASSVTLAGVGEQFF | TGTGCCAGCAGCGTGACGCTAGCGGGGGTTGGGGAGCAGTTCTTC
TRBJ1-4 | TRBV29-1 | TRBD1 | few | CSVGTGGNEKLFF | TGCAGCGTCGGGACAGGGGGTAATGAAAAACTGTTTTTT
TRBJ2-7 | TRBV7-6 | . | . | CASAAGRSYEQYF | TGTGCGAGTGCAGCGGGTCGGTCCTACGAGCAGTACTTC
TRBJ2-7 | TRBV20-1 | . | . | CSARDISGLEYEQYF | TGCAGTGCTAGAGATATTTCGGGACTGGAATACGAGCAGTACTTC
TRBJ2-7 | TRBV21-1 | . | few | CASSHGTGPPSPEQYF | TGTGCCAGCAGCCATGGGACCGGGCCCCCCTCTCCGGAGCAGTACTTC
TRBJ2-1 | TRBV7-9 | . | . | CASSLAGRGQDGQFF | TGTGCCAGCAGCTTAGCAGGGCGGGGGCAGGATGGGCAGTTCTTC
TRBJ2-2 | TRBV18 | TRBD2 | . | CASPGTSGSTGELFF | TGTGCCAGCCCCGGGACTAGCGGGAGCACCGGGGAGCTGTTTTTT
TRBJ1-1 | TRBV28 | . | few | CASISTPIHGTEAFF | TGTGCCAGCATTTCGACACCTATCCATGGCACTGAAGCTTTCTTT
TRBJ2-1 | TRBV4-1 | . | few | CASSQDVANEQFF | TGCGCCAGCAGCCAAGATGTCGCCAATGAGCAGTTCTTC
TRBJ2-3 | TRBV7-2 | TRBD2 | few | CASSPKGLAGADTQYF | TGTGCCAGCAGCCCAAAAGGACTAGCTGGGGCAGATACGCAGTATTTT
TRBJ2-5 | TRBV5-6 | . | . | CASSPRGALQETQYF | TGTGCCAGCAGCCCTCGGGGGGCTCTCCAAGAGACCCAGTACTTC
TRBJ1-2 | TRBV7-2 | . | . | CASSLEGSGVYGYTF | TGTGCCAGCAGCTTAGAAGGGTCCGGAGTTTATGGCTACACCTTC
TRBJ2-7 | TRBV29-1 | TRBD1 | . | CSAGQGMDEQYF | TGCAGCGCGGGACAGGGTATGGACGAGCAGTACTTC
TRBJ2-3 | TRBV5-1 | TRBD2 | few | CASSGLAGGNTDTQYF | TGCGCCAGCAGTGGACTAGCGGGAGGTAACACAGATACGCAGTATTTT
TRBJ1-4 | TRBV6-6 | TRBD1 | . | CASRTAQGTNEKLFF | TGTGCCAGCAGAACCGCACAGGGGACTAATGAAAAACTGTTTTTT
TRBJ1-6 | TRBV27 | . | few | CASSSRHDGTLHF | TGTGCCAGCAGTTCCCGTCACGATGGGACCCTCCACTTT
TRBJ2-1 | TRBV6-6 | TRBD1 | . | CASRPPDRAYNEQFF | TGTGCCAGCAGACCACCGGACAGGGCCTACAATGAGCAGTTCTTC
TRBJ2-7 | TRBV4-2 | TRBD1 | . | CASSHLDRDSYEQYF | TGTGCCAGCAGCCACTTAGACAGGGATTCCTACGAGCAGTACTTC
TRBJ1-6 | TRBV27 | . | many | CASTSRGEDGPNSPLHF | TGTGCCAGCACTTCCCGCGGAGAGGATGGACCCAATTCACCCCTCCACTTT
TRBJ2-4 | TRBV7-9 | . | few | CASSPPGSRGKNIQYF | TGTGCCAGCAGCCCTCCGGGGTCGCGCGGCAAAAACATTCAGTACTTC
TRBJ1-1 | TRBV7-9 | TRBD1 | . | CASSLVEGAPEAFF | TGTGCCAGCAGCTTAGTAGAGGGGGCCCCTGAAGCTTTCTTT
TRBJ2-2 | TRBV12-3/TRBV12-4 | . | . | CASSLREDGLTGELFF | TGTGCCAGCAGTTTAAGGGAGGATGGGTTGACCGGGGAGCTGTTTTTT
TRBJ2-7 | TRBV4-1 | . | . | CASSQGADSLEQYF | TGCGCCAGCAGCCAAGGCGCGGACAGTCTCGAGCAGTACTTC
TRBJ2-5 | TRBV7-2 | . | few | CASSLGRDGTQYF | TGTGCCAGCAGCTTAGGCAGGGACGGGACCCAGTACTTC
TRBJ1-1 | TRBV4-3 | TRBD1 | few | CASSQATGVTEAFF | TGCGCCAGCAGCCAGGCGACAGGGGTCACTGAAGCTTTCTTT
TRBJ2-2 | TRBV6-2/TRBV6-3 | . | once | CASGSWNTGELFF | TGTGCCAGCGGCTCCTGGAACACCGGGGAGCTGTTTTTT
TRBJ1-2 | TRBV29-1 | . | few | CSVESDSFYGYTF | TGCAGTGTTGAGTCCGACAGTTTCTATGGCTACACCTTC
TRBJ2-1 | TRBV25-1 | . | . | CASSEYGGSEQFF | TGTGCCAGCAGTGAATATGGTGGGTCTGAGCAGTTCTTC
TRBJ1-3 | TRBV7-3 | . | few | CASGLSGAGNTIYF | TGTGCCAGCGGCTTATCAGGGGCCGGAAACACCATATATTTT
TRBJ1-3 | TRBV28 | TRBD1 | . | CASSRATGGTGNTIYF | TGTGCCAGCAGTAGGGCAACAGGGGGCACTGGAAACACCATATATTTT
TRBJ2-1 | TRBV5-4 | . | few | CASSPLRAGYNEQFF | TGTGCCAGCAGCCCCCTACGAGCTGGCTACAATGAGCAGTTCTTC
TRBJ1-2 | TRBV3-1 | . | few | CASSQAGSNYGYTF | TGTGCCAGCAGCCAAGCTGGCTCAAACTATGGCTACACCTTC
TRBJ2-5 | TRBV20-1 | TRBD1 | . | CSARVRDRGRETQYF | TGCAGTGCTAGAGTTAGGGACAGGGGGCGGGAGACCCAGTACTTC
TRBJ1-5 | TRBV28 | . | few | CASSLSGRGNQPQHF | TGTGCCAGCAGTTTAAGTGGCAGGGGCAATCAGCCCCAGCATTTT
TRBJ2-3 | TRBV9 | . | . | CASSVGLGNTQYF | TGTGCCAGCAGCGTAGGTCTAGGGAATACGCAGTATTTT
TRBJ1-2 | TRBV5-6 | TRBD1 | . | CASGPTGDCTF | TGTGCCAGCGGCCCCACAGGGGACTGCACCTTC
TRBJ2-3 | TRBV3-1 | TRBD2 | . | CASSQQLAGITDTQYF | TGTGCCAGCAGCCAACAACTAGCGGGGATCACAGATACGCAGTATTTT
TRBJ1-1 | TRBV20-1 | . | . | CSARMVGANTEAFF | TGCAGTGCTAGGATGGTGGGGGCGAACACTGAAGCTTTCTTT
TRBJ2-7 | TRBV28 | TRBD1 | . | CASTSLGTGSYEQYF | TGTGCCAGCACCTCCCTTGGGACAGGATCCTACGAGCAGTACTTC
TRBJ2-4 | TRBV4-3 | . | . | CASSQDYAGLGAKNIQYF | TGCGCCAGCAGCCAAGACTACGCAGGGCTGGGTGCCAAAAACATTCAGTACTTC
TRBJ1-3 | TRBV14 | . | . | CASSQGQEAGNTIYF | TGTGCCAGCAGCCAAGGACAGGAGGCTGGAAACACCATATATTTT
TRBJ2-5 | TRBV7-9 | . | . | CASSFKPGWETQYF | TGTGCCAGCAGCTTTAAACCCGGTTGGGAGACCCAGTACTTC
TRBJ2-3 | TRBV10-3 | TRBD2 | . | CAISESWLRGAHTEDTQYF | TGTGCCATCAGTGAGTCGTGGTTGCGGGGGGCTCATACGGAGGATACGCAGTATTTT
TRBJ2-1 | TRBV15 | . | few | CATSIFPGSEQFF | TGTGCCACCAGCATCTTTCCCGGCAGTGAGCAGTTCTTC